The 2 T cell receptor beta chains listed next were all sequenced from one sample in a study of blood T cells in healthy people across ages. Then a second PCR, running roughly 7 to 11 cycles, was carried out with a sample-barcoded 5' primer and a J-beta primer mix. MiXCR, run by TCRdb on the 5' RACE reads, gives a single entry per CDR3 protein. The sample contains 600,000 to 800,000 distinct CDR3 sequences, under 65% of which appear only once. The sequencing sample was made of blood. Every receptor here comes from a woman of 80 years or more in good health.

The CDR3 reads CASSLAGQLQETQYF. The CDR3 DNA sequence: TGCGCCAGCAGCTTGGCCGGACAGCTACAAGAGACCCAGTACTTC. The chain links TRBV5-1 to TRBJ2-5; a possible D gene is TRBD1 (6 bases). Germline CDR1 and CDR2: SGHRS and YFSETQ. The CDR3 sequence is 15 residues long. Trimming removed 0 bases from V and 2 bases from J, with 11 bases in between. Looking up the rest from reference TRBV5-1 and TRBJ2-5 gives the full variable domain: KAGVTQTPRYLIKTRGQQVTLSCSPISGHRSVSWYQQTPGQGLQFLFEYFSETQRNKGNFPGRFSGRQFSNSRSEMNVSTLELGDSALYLCASSLAGQLQETQYFGPGTRLLVL.

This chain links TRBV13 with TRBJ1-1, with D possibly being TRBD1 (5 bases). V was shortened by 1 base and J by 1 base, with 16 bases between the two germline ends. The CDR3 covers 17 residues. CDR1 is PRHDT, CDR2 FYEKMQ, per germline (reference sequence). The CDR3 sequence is CASSLADGGGSNTEAFF. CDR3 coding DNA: TGTGCCAGCAGCTTAGCCGATGGGGGGGGTTCGAACACTGAAGCTTTCTTT.